This T cell receptor (beta chain) was recorded in a study of blood T cell repertoires in COVID-19. About the study: Nucleic acid was either cDNA or gDNA, and it came from T cells, B-cell-depleted T cells, or PBMCs.

Clones were sequenced by immunoSEQ multiplex PCR, and TCRdb holds only the in-frame ones, with some missing. The sample yields a few hundred thousand clones, 80% to 90% seen once. Germline-derived CDR1 and CDR2 are SGHRS and YFSETQ. V was clipped by 1 base and J by 6 bases; unmatched bases: 9. The CDR3 contains 15 residues. Material for sequencing was PBMCs or T cells enriched from blood (not recorded which). This chain uses TRBV5-1 with TRBJ1-2; TRBD1 aligns across 7 bases. This TCR derives from a man in his late teens or twenties who had recovered from COVID-19. CDR3 bases: TGCGCCAGCAGCTTGACAGGGGAACTTTTCCATGGCTACACCTTC. Amino acids: CASSLTGELFHGYTF.